This T cell receptor beta chain came from a study of technical replicates of blood from a few donors. V was pared by 3 bases and J by 2 bases, with 7 bases between. This CDR3 contains 13 residues. CDR1 is LNHDA, CDR2 SQIVND, per germline (reference sequence). Measured with immunoSEQ multiplex PCR; TCRdb has only the in-frame clones, and not every one. The data hold some 83,000 clones, with about 92% observed a single time. This chain connects TRBV19 to TRBJ2-5, with D tentatively TRBD1 (5 bases). The sequence was collected from a human donor in good health. Sequenced input: T cells isolated from PBMCs. The CDR3 DNA reads as TGTGCCAGTAGTATCGACAGACAAGAGACCCAGTACTTC. Protein product: CASSIDRQETQYF.